The clone carrying this TCR beta chain occurred a few times. What it binds is unknown. These data are taken from a study of T cell responses to AZD1222 COVID-19 vaccine. From germline, CDR1 is LGHDT and CDR2 YNNKEL (reference sequence). This CDR3 spans 17 amino acids. After removal of 1 base from V and 1 base from J, the junction contained 3 bases not matched to a gene. Sequencing was performed with immunoSEQ multiplex PCR; in TCRdb, only in-frame clones are kept and a portion is missing. The table records 100,000 to 150,000 clones, approximately 85% of them present only once. General study findings and limits: Clonal diversity was possibly underestimated; the donors were predominantly white British and more often female. There were repertoire samples only from the period after the peak T cell response.

This sequence was found in an adult who received the MenACWY meningococcal vaccine as a control. The source was peripheral blood, collected 28 days after the second dose of the MenACWY control vaccine. The V call is TRBV3-1 (or the pseudogene TRBV3-2), the J call TRBJ2-3; 12 nucleotides line up with TRBD2. CDR3 coding DNA: TGTGCCAGCAGCCAAGTAACTAGCGGGGGGCGCACAGATACGCAGTATTTT. Amino acid sequence: CASSQVTSGGRTDTQYF.